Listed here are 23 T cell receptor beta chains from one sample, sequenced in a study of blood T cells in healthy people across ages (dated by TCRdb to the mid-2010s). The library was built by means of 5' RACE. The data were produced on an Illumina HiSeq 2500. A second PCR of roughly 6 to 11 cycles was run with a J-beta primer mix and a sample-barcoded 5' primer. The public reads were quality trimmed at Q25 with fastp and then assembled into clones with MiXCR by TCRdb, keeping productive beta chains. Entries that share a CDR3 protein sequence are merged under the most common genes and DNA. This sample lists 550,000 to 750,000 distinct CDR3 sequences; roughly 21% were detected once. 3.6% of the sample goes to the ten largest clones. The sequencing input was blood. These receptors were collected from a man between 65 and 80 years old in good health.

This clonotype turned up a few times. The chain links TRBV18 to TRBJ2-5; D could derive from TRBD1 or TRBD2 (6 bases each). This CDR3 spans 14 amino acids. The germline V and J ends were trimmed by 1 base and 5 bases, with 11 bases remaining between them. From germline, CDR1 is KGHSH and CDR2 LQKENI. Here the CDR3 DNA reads TGTGCCAGCTCACCACTCGGGGGCATGGAGACCCAGTACTTC. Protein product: CASSPLGGMETQYF.

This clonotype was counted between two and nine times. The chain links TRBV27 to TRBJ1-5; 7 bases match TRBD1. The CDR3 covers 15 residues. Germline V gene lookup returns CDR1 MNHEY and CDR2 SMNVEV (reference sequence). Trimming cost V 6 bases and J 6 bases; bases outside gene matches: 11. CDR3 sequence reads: CASSPRQGVIQPQHF. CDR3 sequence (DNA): TGTGCCAGCAGCCCCCGCCAGGGGGTAATTCAGCCCCAGCATTTT.

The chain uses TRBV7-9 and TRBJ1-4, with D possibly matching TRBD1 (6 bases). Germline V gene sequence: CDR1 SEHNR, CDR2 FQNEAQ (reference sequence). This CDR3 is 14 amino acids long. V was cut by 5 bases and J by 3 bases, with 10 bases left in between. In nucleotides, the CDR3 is TGTGCCAGCAGCCTGGACAGCCCTAATGAAAAACTGTTTTTT. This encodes CASSLDSPNEKLFF.

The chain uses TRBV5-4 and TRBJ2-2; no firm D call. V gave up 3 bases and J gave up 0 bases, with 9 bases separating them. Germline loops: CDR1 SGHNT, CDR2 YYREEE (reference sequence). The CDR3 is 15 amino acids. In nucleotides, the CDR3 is TGTGCCAGCAGCTCGCCGACGGCGAACACCGGGGAGCTGTTTTTT. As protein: CASSSPTANTGELFF.

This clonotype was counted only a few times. CDR3 protein: CASSPAGEMNTEAFF. The DNA of the CDR3 is TGTGCCAGCAGCCCCGCGGGGGAAATGAACACTGAAGCTTTCTTT. The genes are TRBV7-2 and TRBJ1-1; a weak D match, TRBD1 (5 bases). V lost 5 bases and J lost 0, with 13 bases in between. Germline-derived CDR1 and CDR2 are SGHTA and FQGNSA. The CDR3 has 15 amino acids. Filled out from reference TRBV7-2 and TRBJ1-1, the complete variable domain reads GAGVSQSPSNKVTEKGKDVELRCDPISGHTALYWYRQSLGQGLEFLIYFQGNSAPDKSGLPSDRFSAERTGGSVSTLTIQRTQQEDSAVYLCASSPAGEMNTEAFFGQGTRLTVV.

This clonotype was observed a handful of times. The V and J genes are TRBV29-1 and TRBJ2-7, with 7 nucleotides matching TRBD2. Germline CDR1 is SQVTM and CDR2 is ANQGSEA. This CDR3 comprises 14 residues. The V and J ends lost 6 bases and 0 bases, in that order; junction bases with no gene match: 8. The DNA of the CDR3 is TGCAGCGTAAGAGCAGGCGGGAGCTCCTACGAGCAGTACTTC. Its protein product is CSVRAGGSSYEQYF.

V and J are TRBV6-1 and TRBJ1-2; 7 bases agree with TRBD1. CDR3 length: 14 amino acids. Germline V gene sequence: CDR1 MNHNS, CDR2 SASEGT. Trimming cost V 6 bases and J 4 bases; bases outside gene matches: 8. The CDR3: CASSSDREGYGYTF. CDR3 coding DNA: TGTGCCAGCAGCAGCGACAGGGAGGGCTATGGCTACACCTTC.

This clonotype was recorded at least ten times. The CDR3 sequence is CASSLAAVSYNEQFF. The CDR3 region has the DNA TGTGCCAGCAGTTTAGCGGCTGTTTCCTACAATGAGCAGTTCTTC. V and J are TRBV28 and TRBJ2-1; D is uncertain. The CDR3 spans 15 residues. CDR1 is MDHEN and CDR2 is SYDVKM in the germline V gene. With 2 bases removed from V and 1 base from J, the gap between germline ends came to 9 bases.

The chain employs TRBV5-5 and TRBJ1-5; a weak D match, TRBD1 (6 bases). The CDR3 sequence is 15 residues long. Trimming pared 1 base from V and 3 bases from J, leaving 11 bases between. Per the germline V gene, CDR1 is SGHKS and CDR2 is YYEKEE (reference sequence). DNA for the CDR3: TGTGCCAGCAGCTTGCTGGGGGCGTTCAATCAGCCCCAGCATTTT. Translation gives CASSLLGAFNQPQHF.

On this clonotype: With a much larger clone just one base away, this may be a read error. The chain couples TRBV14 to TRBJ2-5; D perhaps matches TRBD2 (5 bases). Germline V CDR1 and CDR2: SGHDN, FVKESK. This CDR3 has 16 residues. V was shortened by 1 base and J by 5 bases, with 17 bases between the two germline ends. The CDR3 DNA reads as TGTGCCAGCAGCCAAGGTCCGAGTGGGAGTATGGAGACCCAGTACTTC. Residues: CASSQGPSGSMETQYF. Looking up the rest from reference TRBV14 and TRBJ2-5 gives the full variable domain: EAGVTQFPSHSVIEKGQTVTLRCDPISGHDNLYWYRRVMGKEIKFLLHFVKESKQDESGMPNNRFLAERTGGTYSTLKVQPAELEDSGVYFCASSQGPSGSMETQYFGPGTRLLVL.

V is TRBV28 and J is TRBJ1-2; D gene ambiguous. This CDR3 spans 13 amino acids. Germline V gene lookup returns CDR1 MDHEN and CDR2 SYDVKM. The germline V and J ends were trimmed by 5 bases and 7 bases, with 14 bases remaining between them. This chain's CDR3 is CASSPLSSGGYTF. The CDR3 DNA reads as TGTGCCAGCAGTCCCCTATCCAGCGGTGGCTACACCTTC.

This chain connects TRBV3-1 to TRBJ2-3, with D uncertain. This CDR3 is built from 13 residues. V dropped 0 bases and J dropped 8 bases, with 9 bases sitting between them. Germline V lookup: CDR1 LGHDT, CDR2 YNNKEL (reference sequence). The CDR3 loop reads CASSQDPRGTQYF. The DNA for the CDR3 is TGTGCCAGCAGCCAAGACCCCCGAGGTACGCAGTATTTT.

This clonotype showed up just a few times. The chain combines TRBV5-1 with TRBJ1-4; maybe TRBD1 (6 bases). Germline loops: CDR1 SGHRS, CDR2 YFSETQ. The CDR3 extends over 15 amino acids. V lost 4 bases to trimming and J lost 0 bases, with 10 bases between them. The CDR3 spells CASSPGTPTNEKLFF. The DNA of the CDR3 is TGCGCCAGCAGCCCCGGGACACCAACTAATGAAAAACTGTTTTTT. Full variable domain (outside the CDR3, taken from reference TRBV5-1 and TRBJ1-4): KAGVTQTPRYLIKTRGQQVTLSCSPISGHRSVSWYQQTPGQGLQFLFEYFSETQRNKGNFPGRFSGRQFSNSRSEMNVSTLELGDSALYLCASSPGTPTNEKLFFGSGTQLSVL.

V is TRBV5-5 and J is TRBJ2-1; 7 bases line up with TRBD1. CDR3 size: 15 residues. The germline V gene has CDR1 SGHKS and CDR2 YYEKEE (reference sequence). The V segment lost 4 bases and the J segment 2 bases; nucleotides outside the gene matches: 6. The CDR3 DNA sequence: TGTGCCAGCAGCCCCTGGACAGGAGCCTACAATGAGCAGTTCTTC. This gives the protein CASSPWTGAYNEQFF.

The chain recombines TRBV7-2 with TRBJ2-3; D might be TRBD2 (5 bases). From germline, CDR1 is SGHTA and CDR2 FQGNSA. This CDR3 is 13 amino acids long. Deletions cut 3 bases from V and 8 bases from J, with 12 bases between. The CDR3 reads CASSFGEVATQYF. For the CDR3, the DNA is TGTGCCAGCAGCTTCGGGGAAGTTGCTACGCAGTATTTT. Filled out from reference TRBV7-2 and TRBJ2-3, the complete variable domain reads GAGVSQSPSNKVTEKGKDVELRCDPISGHTALYWYRQSLGQGLEFLIYFQGNSAPDKSGLPSDRFSAERTGGSVSTLTIQRTQQEDSAVYLCASSFGEVATQYFGPGTRLTVL.

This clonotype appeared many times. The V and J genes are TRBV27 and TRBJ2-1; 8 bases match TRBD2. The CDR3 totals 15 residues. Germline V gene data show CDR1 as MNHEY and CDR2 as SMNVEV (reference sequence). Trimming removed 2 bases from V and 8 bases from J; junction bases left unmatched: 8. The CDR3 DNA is TGTGCCAGCAGTTTAGCGGGACTAGTCATATATGAGCAGTTCTTC. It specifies CASSLAGLVIYEQFF.

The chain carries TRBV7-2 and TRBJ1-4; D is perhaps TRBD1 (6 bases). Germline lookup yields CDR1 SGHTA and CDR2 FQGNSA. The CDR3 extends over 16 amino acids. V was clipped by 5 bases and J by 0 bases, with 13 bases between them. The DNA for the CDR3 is TGTGCCAGCAGCCCTCAGACAGGAGCAACTAATGAAAAACTGTTTTTT. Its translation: CASSPQTGATNEKLFF.

The CDR3 is CASSSSGQLSYEQYF. Here the CDR3 DNA reads TGTGCCAGCAGCTCGTCGGGACAGCTCTCCTACGAGCAGTACTTC. V usage is TRBV7-2 and J usage is TRBJ2-7, with 7 bases that match TRBD1. The V and J ends lost 4 bases and 0 bases, in that order; junction bases with no gene match: 6. Germline V gene data show CDR1 as SGHTA and CDR2 as FQGNSA. This CDR3 region has 15 residues.

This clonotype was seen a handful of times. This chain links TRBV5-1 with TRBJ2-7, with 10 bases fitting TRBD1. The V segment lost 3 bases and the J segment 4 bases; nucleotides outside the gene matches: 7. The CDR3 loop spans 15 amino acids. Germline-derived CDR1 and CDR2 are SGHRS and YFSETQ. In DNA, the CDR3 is TGCGCCAGCAGCTCGGGACAGGGGCTTTTGTACGAGCAGTACTTC. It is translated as CASSSGQGLLYEQYF.

In DNA, the CDR3 is TGCGCCAGCAGCATTGGATCGGGGAGAGGCACCGGGGAGCTGTTTTTT. Translating it yields CASSIGSGRGTGELFF. The chain recombines TRBV5-1 with TRBJ2-2; a possible D gene is TRBD2 (5 bases). V was clipped by 4 bases and J by 4 bases, with 17 bases between them. The germline V gene encodes CDR1 SGHRS and CDR2 YFSETQ. This CDR3 spans 16 amino acids.

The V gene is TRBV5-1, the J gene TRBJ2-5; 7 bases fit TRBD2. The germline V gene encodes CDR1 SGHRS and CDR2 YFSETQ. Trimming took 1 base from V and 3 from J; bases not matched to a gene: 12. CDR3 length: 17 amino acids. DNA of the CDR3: TGCGCCAGCAGCTTGAGCGCCGGGGCTAGCGGAAAAGAGACCCAGTACTTC. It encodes CASSLSAGASGKETQYF.

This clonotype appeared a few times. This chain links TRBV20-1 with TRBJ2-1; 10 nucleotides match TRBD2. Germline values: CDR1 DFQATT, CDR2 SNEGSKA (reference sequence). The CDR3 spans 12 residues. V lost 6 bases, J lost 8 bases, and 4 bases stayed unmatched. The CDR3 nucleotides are TGCAGTGCGCCAGGGACTAGCGATGAGCAGTTCTTC. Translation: CSAPGTSDEQFF.

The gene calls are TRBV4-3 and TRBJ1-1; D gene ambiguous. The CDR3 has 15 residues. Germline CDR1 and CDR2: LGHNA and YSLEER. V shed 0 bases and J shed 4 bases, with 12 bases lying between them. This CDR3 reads CASSQEGGRSTEAFF. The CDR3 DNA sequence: TGCGCCAGCAGCCAAGAGGGCGGCAGGTCCACTGAAGCTTTCTTT.